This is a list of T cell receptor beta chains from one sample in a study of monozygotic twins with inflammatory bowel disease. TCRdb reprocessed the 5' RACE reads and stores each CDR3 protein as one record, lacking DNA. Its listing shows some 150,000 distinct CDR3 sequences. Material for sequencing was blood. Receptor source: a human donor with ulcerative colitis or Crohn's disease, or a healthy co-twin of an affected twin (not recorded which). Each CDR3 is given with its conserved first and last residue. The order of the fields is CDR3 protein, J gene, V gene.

CSAPEVAGELAKNIQYF	TRBJ2-4	TRBV20-1
CASSRTVEWTF	TRBJ1-2	TRBV12-3/TRBV12-4
CASSQGGTANYGYTF	TRBJ1-2	TRBV3-1
CASSQGQGALDGYTF	TRBJ1-2	TRBV3-1
CASSRQGGNSPLHF	TRBJ1-6	TRBV12-3/TRBV12-4
CASSQTVNSNQPQHF	TRBJ1-5	TRBV3-1
CAISESTGVTGGYTF	TRBJ1-2	TRBV10-3
CAIRESRGETQYF	TRBJ2-5	TRBV10-3
CSASTGVYEQYF	TRBJ2-7	TRBV20-1
CASSTAASGIYEQYF	TRBJ2-7	TRBV5-1
CSALSRGRASSEQFF	TRBJ2-1	TRBV20-1
CASSEALTANTEAFF	TRBJ1-1	TRBV6-1
CTSSQDRRASSTDTQYF	TRBJ2-3	TRBV1
CAWIRGAEAFF	TRBJ1-1	TRBV30
CATSYPQGATETQYF	TRBJ2-5	TRBV24-1
CASSPRQGVVTGELFF	TRBJ2-2	TRBV5-1
CASSLTGGSSGGYTF	TRBJ1-2	TRBV12-3/TRBV12-4
CASSFGEWETQYF	TRBJ2-5	TRBV5-6
CAWLRGLGNTIYF	TRBJ1-3	TRBV30
CASSQQVLYEQYF	TRBJ2-7	TRBV5-1